This T cell receptor (beta chain) was retrieved from a study of T cells of healthy individuals. A single record per CDR3 protein comes from TCRdb applying MiXCR to the 5' RACE reads. The data show 50,000 to 55,000 distinct CDR3 sequences, roughly 14% seen once. The clonotype was recovered from a human donor in good health.

CDR3 protein: CSAAQALAGGLGEQYF. For the CDR3, the DNA is TGCAGTGCTGCCCAGGCCTTAGCGGGGGGGCTGGGCGAGCAGTACTTC. The V and J genes are TRBV20-1 and TRBJ2-7; TRBD2 aligns across 11 bases. The CDR3 loop spans 16 amino acids. Trimming removed 5 bases from V and 6 bases from J; junction bases left unmatched: 15. CDR1 DFQATT and CDR2 SNEGSKA come from the germline V gene (reference sequence).